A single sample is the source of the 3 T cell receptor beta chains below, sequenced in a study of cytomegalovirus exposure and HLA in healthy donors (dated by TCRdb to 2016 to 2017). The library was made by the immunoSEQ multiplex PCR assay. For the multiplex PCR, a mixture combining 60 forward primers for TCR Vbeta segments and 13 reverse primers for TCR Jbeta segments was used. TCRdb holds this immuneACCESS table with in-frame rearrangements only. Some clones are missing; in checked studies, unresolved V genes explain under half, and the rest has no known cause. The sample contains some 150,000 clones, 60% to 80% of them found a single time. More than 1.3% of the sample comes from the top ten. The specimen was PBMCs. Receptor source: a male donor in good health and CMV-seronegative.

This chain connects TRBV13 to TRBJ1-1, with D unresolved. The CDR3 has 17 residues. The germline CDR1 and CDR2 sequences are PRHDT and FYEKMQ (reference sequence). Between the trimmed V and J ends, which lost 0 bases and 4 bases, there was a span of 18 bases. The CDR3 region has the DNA TGTGCCAGCAGCTTAGGGGCCGACGGGAGGGTGGGCACTGAAGCTTTCTTT. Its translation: CASSLGADGRVGTEAFF. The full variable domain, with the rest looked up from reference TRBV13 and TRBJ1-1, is AAGVIQSPRHLIKEKRETATLKCYPIPRHDTVYWYQQGPGQDPQFLISFYEKMQSDKGSIPDRFSAQQFSDYHSELNMSSLELGDSALYFCASSLGADGRVGTEAFFGQGTRLTVV.

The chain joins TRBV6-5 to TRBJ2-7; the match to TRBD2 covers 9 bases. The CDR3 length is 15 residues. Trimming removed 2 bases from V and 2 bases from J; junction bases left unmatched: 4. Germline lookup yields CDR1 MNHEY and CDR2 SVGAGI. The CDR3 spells CASSYGLAGTYEQYF. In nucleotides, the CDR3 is TGTGCCAGCAGTTACGGGCTAGCGGGGACCTACGAGCAGTACTTC.

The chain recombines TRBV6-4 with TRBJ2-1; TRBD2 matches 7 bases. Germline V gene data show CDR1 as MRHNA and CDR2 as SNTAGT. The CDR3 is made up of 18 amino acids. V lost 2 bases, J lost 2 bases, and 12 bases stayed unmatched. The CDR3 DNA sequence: TGTGCCAGCAGTGACAGGTGGGCTAGCGGAATCCCCTACAATGAGCAGTTCTTC. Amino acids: CASSDRWASGIPYNEQFF.